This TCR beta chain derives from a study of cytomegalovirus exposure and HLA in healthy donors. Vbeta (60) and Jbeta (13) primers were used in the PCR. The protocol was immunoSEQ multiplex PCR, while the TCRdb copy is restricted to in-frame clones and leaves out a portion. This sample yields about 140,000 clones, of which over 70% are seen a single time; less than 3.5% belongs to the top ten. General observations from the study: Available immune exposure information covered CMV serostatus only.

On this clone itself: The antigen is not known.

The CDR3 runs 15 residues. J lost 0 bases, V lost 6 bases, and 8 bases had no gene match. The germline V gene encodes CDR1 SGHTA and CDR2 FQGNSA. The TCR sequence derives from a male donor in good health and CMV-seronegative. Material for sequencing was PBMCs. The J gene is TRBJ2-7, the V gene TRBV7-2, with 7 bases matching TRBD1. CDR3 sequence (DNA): TGTGCCAGCAGTTGGACAGGCCAGAGCTCCTACGAGCAGTACTTC. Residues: CASSWTGQSSYEQYF.